Below are 23 T cell receptor beta chains sequenced from a single sample in a study of graft-versus-host responses after intestinal transplantation. What these receptors recognize is not known. Profiled with immunoSEQ multiplex PCR; TCRdb holds only in-frame clones, not every one. The table has over 90,000 clones, over 85% seen once. Sequencing used unstimulated CD8+ T cells sorted from spleen or lymph node cells, obtained before intestinal transplant. The receptors here all came from a human donor who received an intestinal transplant.

This chain uses TRBV10-2 with TRBJ2-7; the match to TRBD1 covers 7 bases. The CDR3 is made up of 16 amino acids. Germline V gene sequence: CDR1 WSHSY, CDR2 SAAADI. V lost 1 base, J lost 4 bases, and 10 bases stayed unmatched. The CDR3 region is CASSEFPRTGWYEQYF. The DNA for the CDR3 is TGCGCCAGCAGTGAGTTTCCCCGGACAGGATGGTACGAGCAGTACTTC.

The chain recombines TRBV6-6 with TRBJ1-5; D gene ambiguous. CDR1 is MNHNY, CDR2 SVGAGI, per germline (reference sequence). V gave up 0 bases and J gave up 0 bases, with 9 bases separating them. This CDR3 has 16 residues. The CDR3 here is CASSYSGGNSNQPQHF. The CDR3 region has the DNA TGTGCCAGCAGTTACTCGGGCGGGAATAGCAATCAGCCCCAGCATTTT.

The chain employs TRBV12-5 and TRBJ1-1; D possibly corresponds to TRBD1 (5 bases). The CDR3 length is 14 residues. Trimming left V 6 bases short and J 5 bases short, with 16 bases between. From germline, CDR1 is LGHNT and CDR2 FRNRAP. The CDR3, as DNA: TGTGCTAGTGGACCCGGGGGAGAGGAAACTGAAGCTTTCTTT. Translated, it gives CASGPGGEETEAFF.

The chain joins TRBV7-7 to TRBJ2-3; 8 bases line up with TRBD1. This CDR3 is built from 16 residues. V lost 5 bases, J lost 1 base, and 8 bases stayed unmatched. The germline CDR1 and CDR2 sequences are SSHAT and FNYEAQ (reference sequence). The CDR3 loop is CASSPGGRGGTDTQYF. The CDR3 bases are TGTGCCAGCAGCCCAGGGGGCAGGGGGGGCACAGATACGCAGTATTTT.

This chain links TRBV6-5 with TRBJ1-1; 9 bases are shared with TRBD1. This CDR3 is built from 15 residues. V lost 3 bases, J lost 5 bases, and 7 bases stayed unmatched. Germline V lookup: CDR1 MNHEY, CDR2 SVGAGI. The CDR3 spells CASSYSTGGRTEAFF. CDR3 DNA sequence: TGTGCCAGCAGTTATTCTACAGGGGGCCGGACTGAAGCTTTCTTT.

V gene TRBV19 combines with J gene TRBJ2-7, with a weak D call TRBD2 (6 bases). The CDR3 is 14 residues long. The V end lost 3 bases, the J end lost 2 bases, and 11 bases lay between the germline ends. Germline V CDR1 and CDR2: LNHDA, SQIVND (reference sequence). CDR3 protein: CASSISGDAYEQYF. CDR3 bases: TGTGCCAGTAGTATTTCGGGGGACGCCTACGAGCAGTACTTC.

The chain links TRBV19 to TRBJ2-1; TRBD2 is a possible D gene (6 bases). Germline V lookup: CDR1 LNHDA, CDR2 SQIVND (reference sequence). Trimming left V 7 bases short and J 4 bases short, with 14 bases between. The CDR3 length is 14 residues. In nucleotides, the CDR3 is TGTGCCAGTAAAGGGGCAGGACTATACAATGAGCAGTTCTTC. Translation gives CASKGAGLYNEQFF.

CDR3 sequence reads: CSVPDRGSGANVLTF. CDR3 sequence (DNA): TGCAGCGTTCCCGACAGGGGGTCGGGGGCCAACGTCCTGACTTTC. This chain connects TRBV29-1 to TRBJ2-6; 9 bases are a match to TRBD1. CDR1 is SQVTM and CDR2 is ANQGSEA in the germline V gene. This CDR3 comprises 15 residues. Trimming cost V 5 bases and J 4 bases; bases outside gene matches: 6.

The V gene is TRBV7-9, the J gene TRBJ2-3; 7 bases map to TRBD2. Unmatched junction bases numbered 2, after V lost 5 bases and J lost 6 bases. This CDR3 region has 12 residues. Germline V gene lookup returns CDR1 SEHNR and CDR2 FQNEAQ (reference sequence). The CDR3 spells CASSLLADTQYF. The CDR3 DNA is TGTGCCAGCAGCCTACTAGCGGATACGCAGTATTTT.

The chain joins TRBV30 to TRBJ1-5; no reliable D call. Trimming removed 0 bases at V and 0 bases at J, with 9 bases between. CDR1 GTSNPN and CDR2 SVGIG come from the germline V gene (reference sequence). CDR3 length equals 15 residues. The CDR3 region is CAWSVGDYSNQPQHF. DNA for the CDR3: TGTGCCTGGAGTGTTGGAGACTATAGCAATCAGCCCCAGCATTTT.

The rearrangement links TRBV27 to TRBJ1-5; no firm D call. This CDR3 region has 13 residues. Germline values: CDR1 MNHEY, CDR2 SMNVEV (reference sequence). Trimming stripped 2 bases from V and 5 bases from J, with 7 bases between. CDR3 in DNA: TGTGCCAGCAGTTTAGGATTTGATCAGCCCCAGCATTTT. This sequence encodes CASSLGFDQPQHF.

This clone appeared once. This chain connects TRBV2 to TRBJ1-1, with D tentatively TRBD1 (5 bases). V was cut by 3 bases and J by 5 bases, with 7 bases left in between. The CDR3 has 12 residues. Germline values: CDR1 SNHLY, CDR2 FYNNEI. The CDR3 coding sequence is TGTGCCAGCAGTGATGGACATACTGAAGCTTTCTTT. This codes for CASSDGHTEAFF.

This chain joins TRBV19 and TRBJ2-7, with D possibly matching TRBD2 (6 bases). The CDR3 is 12 residues long. The germline CDR1 and CDR2 sequences are LNHDA and SQIVND (reference sequence). V lost 6 bases, J lost 4 bases, and 10 bases lay in between. The CDR3 DNA sequence: TGTGCCAGTAGCGCCCGGGGGTACGAGCAGTACTTC. It specifies CASSARGYEQYF.

V is TRBV7-9 and J is TRBJ1-2, with D unclear. Trimming stripped 5 bases from V and 6 bases from J, with 13 bases between. Germline values: CDR1 SEHNR, CDR2 FQNEAQ (reference sequence). The CDR3 is 13 residues long. CDR3 in amino acids: CASSPPTENGYTF. The CDR3 DNA reads TGTGCCAGCAGCCCCCCCACGGAGAATGGCTACACCTTC.

The J gene is TRBJ2-7, the V gene TRBV6-5; possibly TRBD2 for D (7 bases). Per the germline V gene, CDR1 is MNHEY and CDR2 is SVGAGI. This CDR3 region has 14 residues. The V end was cut by 2 bases, the J end by 5 bases, with 13 bases between. The CDR3 nucleotides are TGTGCCAGCAGTTACATAGGGGGGGTCGACGAGCAGTACTTC. Translation: CASSYIGGVDEQYF.

This sequence joins TRBV15 and TRBJ2-5, with 9 bases lining up with TRBD2. Looked up from germline, CDR1 is LNHNV and CDR2 is YYDKDF (reference sequence). The CDR3 spans 15 residues. Unmatched junction bases numbered 12, after V lost 6 bases and J lost 7 bases. CDR3 in DNA: TGTGCCACCAGAGGGACTAGCTACCTAGGGGGGACCCAGTACTTC. It translates to CATRGTSYLGGTQYF.

The genes are TRBV9 and TRBJ2-5; the D gene is possibly TRBD2 (5 bases). The germline gives CDR1 SGDLS, CDR2 YYNGEE. This CDR3 has 13 amino acids. V lost 4 bases to trimming and J lost 2 bases, with 9 bases between them. The DNA for the CDR3 is TGTGCCAGCAGCCCCCGGGGACAAGAGACCCAGTACTTC. It translates to CASSPRGQETQYF.

This clone was seen a single time. The rearrangement joins TRBV7-8 to TRBJ2-2; possibly TRBD1 or TRBD2 for D (5 bases each). CDR3 length: 15 amino acids. With 2 bases removed from V and 4 bases from J, the gap between germline ends came to 11 bases. Germline V CDR1 and CDR2: SGHVS, FQNEAQ. Written as DNA, the CDR3 is TGTGCCAGCAGCTTACCCCATGGGGGCACCGGGGAGCTGTTTTTT. Translation gives CASSLPHGGTGELFF.

The V and J genes are TRBV5-6 and TRBJ2-1, with D tentatively TRBD1 (6 bases). Germline V gene lookup returns CDR1 SGHDT and CDR2 YYEEEE. CDR3 length: 14 amino acids. Trimming took off 3 bases at V and 5 bases at J, with 12 bases between the two ends. CDR3 residues: CASSSHRADNEQFF. The CDR3 DNA sequence: TGTGCCAGCAGCTCGCACAGGGCAGACAATGAGCAGTTCTTC.

This sequence joins TRBV10-1 and TRBJ1-1; 9 nucleotides line up with TRBD1. With V trimmed by 0 bases and J by 6 bases, 11 bases remained unmatched. This CDR3 has 17 amino acids. The germline CDR1 and CDR2 sequences are WNHNN and SYGVQD (reference sequence). The CDR3 spells CASSESGTGPLSAEAFF. DNA of the CDR3: TGCGCCAGCAGTGAGTCAGGGACAGGGCCGTTGAGTGCTGAAGCTTTCTTT.

On this clone: Other DNA sequences of this sample code for an identical CDR3. The chain joins TRBV19 to TRBJ1-1; D unclear. This CDR3 spans 13 amino acids. Germline values: CDR1 LNHDA, CDR2 SQIVND (reference sequence). V lost 1 base to trimming and J lost 1 base, with 4 bases between them. The CDR3 is CASSIARNTEAFF. The CDR3 DNA reads TGTGCCAGTAGTATAGCACGGAACACTGAAGCTTTCTTT.

A single count supports this clone. This rearrangement joins TRBV6-5 to TRBJ1-5, with no clear D. V shed 7 bases and J shed 3 bases, with 13 bases lying between them. The CDR3 runs to 14 residues. The germline gives CDR1 MNHEY, CDR2 SVGAGI. CDR3 coding DNA: TGTGCCAGCACCGCGGACTGCTCCAATCAGCCCCAGCATTTT. It specifies CASTADCSNQPQHF.

This sequence joins TRBV7-9 and TRBJ1-3, with 7 positions matching TRBD1. This CDR3 region has 17 residues. The germline gives CDR1 SEHNR, CDR2 FQNEAQ (reference sequence). V was pared by 5 bases and J by 2 bases, with 12 bases of the junction left unmatched. CDR3 DNA sequence: TGTGCCAGCAGCCCCCGCGCCCCAGGGGGAACTGGAAACACCATATATTTT. Encoded protein: CASSPRAPGGTGNTIYF.